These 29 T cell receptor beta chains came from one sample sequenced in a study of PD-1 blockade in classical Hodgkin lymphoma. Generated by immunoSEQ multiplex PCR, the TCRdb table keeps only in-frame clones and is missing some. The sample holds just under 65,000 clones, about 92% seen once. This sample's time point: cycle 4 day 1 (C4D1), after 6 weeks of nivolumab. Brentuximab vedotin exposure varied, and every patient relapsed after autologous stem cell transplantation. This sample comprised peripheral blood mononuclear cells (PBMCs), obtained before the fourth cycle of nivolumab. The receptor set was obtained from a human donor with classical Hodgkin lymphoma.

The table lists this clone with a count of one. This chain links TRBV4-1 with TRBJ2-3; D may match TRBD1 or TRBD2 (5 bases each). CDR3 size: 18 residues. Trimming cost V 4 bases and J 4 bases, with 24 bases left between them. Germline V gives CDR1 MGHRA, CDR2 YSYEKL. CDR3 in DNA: TGCGCCAGCAGCCTAACTCCAGCTCCGGGACCCGGGGCAGATACGCAGTATTTT. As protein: CASSLTPAPGPGADTQYF.

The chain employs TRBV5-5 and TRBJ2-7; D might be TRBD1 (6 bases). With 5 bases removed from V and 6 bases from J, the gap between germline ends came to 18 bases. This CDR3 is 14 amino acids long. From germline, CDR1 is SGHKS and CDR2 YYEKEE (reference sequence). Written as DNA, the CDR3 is TGTGCCAGCAGTCAACAGGGTATCTCCCCCGAGCAGTACTTC. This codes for CASSQQGISPEQYF.

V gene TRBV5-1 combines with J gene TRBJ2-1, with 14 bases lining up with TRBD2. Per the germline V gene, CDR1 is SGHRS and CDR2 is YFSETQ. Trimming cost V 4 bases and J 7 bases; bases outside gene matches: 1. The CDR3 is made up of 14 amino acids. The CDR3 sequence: CASSGLAGGNEQFF. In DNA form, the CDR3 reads TGCGCCAGCAGCGGACTAGCGGGAGGAAATGAGCAGTTCTTC.

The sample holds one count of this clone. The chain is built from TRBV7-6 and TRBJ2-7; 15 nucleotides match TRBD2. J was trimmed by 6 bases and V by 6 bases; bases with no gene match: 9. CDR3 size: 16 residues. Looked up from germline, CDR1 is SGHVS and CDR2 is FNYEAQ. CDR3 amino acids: CASRPSGTSGRSEQYF. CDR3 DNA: TGTGCCAGCAGACCCTCCGGGACTAGCGGGAGGAGCGAGCAGTACTTC.

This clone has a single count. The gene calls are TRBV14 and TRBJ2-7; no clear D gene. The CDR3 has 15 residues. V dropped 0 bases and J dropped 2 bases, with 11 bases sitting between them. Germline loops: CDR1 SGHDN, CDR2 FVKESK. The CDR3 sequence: CASSQELGNTYEQYF. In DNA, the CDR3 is TGTGCCAGCAGCCAAGAGTTGGGAAACACCTACGAGCAGTACTTC.

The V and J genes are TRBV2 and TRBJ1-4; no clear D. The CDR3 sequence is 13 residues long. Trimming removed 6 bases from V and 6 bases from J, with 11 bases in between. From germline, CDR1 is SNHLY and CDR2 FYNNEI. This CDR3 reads CASRWEAHEKLFF. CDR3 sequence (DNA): TGTGCCAGCAGGTGGGAGGCCCATGAAAAACTGTTTTTT.

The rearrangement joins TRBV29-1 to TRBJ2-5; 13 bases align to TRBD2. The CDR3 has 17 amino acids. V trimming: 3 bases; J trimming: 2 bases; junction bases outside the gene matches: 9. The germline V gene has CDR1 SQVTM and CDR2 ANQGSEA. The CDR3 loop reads CSVEGLAGLAWQETQYF. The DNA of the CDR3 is TGCAGCGTTGAGGGACTAGCGGGGTTGGCGTGGCAAGAGACCCAGTACTTC.

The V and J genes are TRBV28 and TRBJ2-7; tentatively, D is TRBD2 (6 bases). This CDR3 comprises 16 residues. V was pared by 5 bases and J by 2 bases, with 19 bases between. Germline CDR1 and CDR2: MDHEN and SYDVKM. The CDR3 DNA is TGTGCCAGCAGTCCTTTTGCGGGGTCGGAAACCTACGAGCAGTACTTC. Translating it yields CASSPFAGSETYEQYF. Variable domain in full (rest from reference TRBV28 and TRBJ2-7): DVKVTQSSRYLVKRTGEKVFLECVQDMDHENMFWYRQDPGLGLRLIYFSYDVKMKEKGDIPEGYSVSREKKERFSLILESASTNQTSMYLCASSPFAGSETYEQYFGPGTRLTVT.

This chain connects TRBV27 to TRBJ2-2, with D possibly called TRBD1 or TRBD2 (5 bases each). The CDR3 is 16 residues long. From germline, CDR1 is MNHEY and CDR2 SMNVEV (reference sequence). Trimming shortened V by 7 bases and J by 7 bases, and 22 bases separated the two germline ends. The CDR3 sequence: CASTGLGWGMGGELFF. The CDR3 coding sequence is TGTGCCAGCACCGGCTTGGGTTGGGGGATGGGCGGGGAGCTGTTTTTT.

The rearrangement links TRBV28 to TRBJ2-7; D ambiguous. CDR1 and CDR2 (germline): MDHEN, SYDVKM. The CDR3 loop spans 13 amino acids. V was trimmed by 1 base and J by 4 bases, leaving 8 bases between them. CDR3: CASSLSPPYEQYF. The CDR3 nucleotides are TGTGCCAGCAGTTTATCCCCTCCGTACGAGCAGTACTTC.

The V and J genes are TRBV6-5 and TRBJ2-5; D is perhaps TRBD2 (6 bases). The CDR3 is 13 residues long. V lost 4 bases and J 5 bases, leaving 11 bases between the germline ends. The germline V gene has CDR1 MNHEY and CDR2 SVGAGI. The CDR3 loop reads CASSSSLAETQYF. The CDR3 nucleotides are TGTGCCAGCAGTTCCTCCCTAGCGGAGACCCAGTACTTC.

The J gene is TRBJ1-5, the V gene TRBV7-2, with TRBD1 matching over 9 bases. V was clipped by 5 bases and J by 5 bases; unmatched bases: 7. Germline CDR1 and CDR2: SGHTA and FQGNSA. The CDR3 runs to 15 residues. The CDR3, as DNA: TGTGCCAGCAGCCGAATGACAGGGGGGGATCAGCCCCAGCATTTT. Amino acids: CASSRMTGGDQPQHF.

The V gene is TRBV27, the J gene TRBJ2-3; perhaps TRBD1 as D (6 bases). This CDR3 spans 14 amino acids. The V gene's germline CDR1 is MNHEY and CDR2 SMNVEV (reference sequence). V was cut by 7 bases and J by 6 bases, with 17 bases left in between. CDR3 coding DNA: TGTGCCAGCACCACCGGGACACGCGTGGATACGCAGTATTTT. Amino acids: CASTTGTRVDTQYF.

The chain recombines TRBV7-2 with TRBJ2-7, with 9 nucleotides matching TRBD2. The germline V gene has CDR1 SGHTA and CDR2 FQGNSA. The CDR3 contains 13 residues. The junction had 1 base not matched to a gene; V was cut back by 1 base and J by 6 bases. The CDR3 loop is CASSLELAGEQYF. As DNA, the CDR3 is TGTGCCAGCAGCTTAGAACTAGCGGGCGAGCAGTACTTC.

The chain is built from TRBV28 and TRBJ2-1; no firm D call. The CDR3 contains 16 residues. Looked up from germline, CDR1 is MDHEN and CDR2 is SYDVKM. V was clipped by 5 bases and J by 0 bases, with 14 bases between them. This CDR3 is CASSPASEASYNEQFF. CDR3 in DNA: TGTGCCAGCAGTCCTGCGAGCGAGGCCTCCTACAATGAGCAGTTCTTC.

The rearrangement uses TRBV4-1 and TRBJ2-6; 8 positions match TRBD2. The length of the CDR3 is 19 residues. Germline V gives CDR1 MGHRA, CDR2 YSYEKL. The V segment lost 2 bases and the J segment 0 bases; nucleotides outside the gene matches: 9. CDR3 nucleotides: TGCGCCAGCAGCCAATGGGGTCTAGCGGGTCCCTCTGGGGCCAACGTCCTGACTTTC. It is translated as CASSQWGLAGPSGANVLTF.

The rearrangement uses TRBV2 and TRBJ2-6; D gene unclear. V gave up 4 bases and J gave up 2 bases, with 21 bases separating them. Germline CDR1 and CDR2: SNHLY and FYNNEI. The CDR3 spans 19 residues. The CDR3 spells CASSAPAPPHVPGANVLTF. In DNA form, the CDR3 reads TGTGCCAGCAGTGCCCCCGCACCCCCGCATGTCCCTGGGGCCAACGTCCTGACTTTC.

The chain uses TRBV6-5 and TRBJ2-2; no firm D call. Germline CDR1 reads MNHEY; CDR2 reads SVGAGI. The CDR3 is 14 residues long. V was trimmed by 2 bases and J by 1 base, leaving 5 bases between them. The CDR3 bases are TGTGCCAGCAGTTACGCCGAGAACACCGGGGAGCTGTTTTTT. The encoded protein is CASSYAENTGELFF.

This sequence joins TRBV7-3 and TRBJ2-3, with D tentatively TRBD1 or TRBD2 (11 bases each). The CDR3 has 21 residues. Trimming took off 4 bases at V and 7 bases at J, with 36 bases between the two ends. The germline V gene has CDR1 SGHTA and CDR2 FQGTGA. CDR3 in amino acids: CASSSKGTGGFLAGGLNTQYF. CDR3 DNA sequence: TGTGCCAGCAGCTCGAAAGGGACAGGGGGATTTCTAGCGGGAGGATTGAATACGCAGTATTTT.

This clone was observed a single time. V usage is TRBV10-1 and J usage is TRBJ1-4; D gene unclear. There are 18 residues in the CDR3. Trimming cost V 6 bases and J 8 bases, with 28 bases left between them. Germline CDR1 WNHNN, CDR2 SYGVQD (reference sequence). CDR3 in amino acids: CASSESMPHDGPEEKLFF. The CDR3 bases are TGCGCCAGCAGCGAATCTATGCCCCATGACGGGCCGGAAGAAAAACTGTTTTTT.

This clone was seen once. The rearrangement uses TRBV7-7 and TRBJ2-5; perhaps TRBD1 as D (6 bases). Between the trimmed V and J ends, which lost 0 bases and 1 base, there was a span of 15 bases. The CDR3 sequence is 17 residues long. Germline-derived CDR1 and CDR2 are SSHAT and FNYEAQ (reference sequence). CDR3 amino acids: CASSLARAGEGQETQYF. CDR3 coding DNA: TGTGCCAGCAGCTTAGCCAGGGCAGGGGAAGGCCAAGAGACCCAGTACTTC.

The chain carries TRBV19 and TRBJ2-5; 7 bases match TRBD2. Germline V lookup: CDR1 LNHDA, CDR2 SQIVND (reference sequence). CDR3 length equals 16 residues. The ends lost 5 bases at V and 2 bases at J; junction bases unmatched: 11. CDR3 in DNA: TGTGCCAGTAGTCTGGACGGAGCGGGACCACAAGAGACCCAGTACTTC. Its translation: CASSLDGAGPQETQYF. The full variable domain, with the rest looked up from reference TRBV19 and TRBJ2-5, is DGGITQSPKYLFRKEGQNVTLSCEQNLNHDAMYWYRQDPGQGLRLIYYSQIVNDFQKGDIAEGYSVSREKKESFPLTVTSAQKNPTAFYLCASSLDGAGPQETQYFGPGTRLLVL.

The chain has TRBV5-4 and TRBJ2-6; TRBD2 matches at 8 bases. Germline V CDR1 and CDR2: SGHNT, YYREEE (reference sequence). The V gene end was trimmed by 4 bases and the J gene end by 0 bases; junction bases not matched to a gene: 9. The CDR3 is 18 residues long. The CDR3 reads CASSAPGLVYSGANVLTF. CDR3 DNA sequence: TGTGCCAGCAGCGCGCCGGGACTAGTCTACTCTGGGGCCAACGTCCTGACTTTC.

CDR3 sequence: CASSSSLAGGPRMPYEQYF. CDR3 nucleotide sequence: TGTGCCAGCAGTTCATCGCTAGCGGGAGGGCCCAGAATGCCCTACGAGCAGTACTTC. The V and J genes are TRBV28 and TRBJ2-7; TRBD2 matches at 12 bases. The CDR3 sequence is 19 residues long. V dropped 4 bases and J dropped 2; count of bases not matched to a gene: 15. Germline CDR1 MDHEN, CDR2 SYDVKM.

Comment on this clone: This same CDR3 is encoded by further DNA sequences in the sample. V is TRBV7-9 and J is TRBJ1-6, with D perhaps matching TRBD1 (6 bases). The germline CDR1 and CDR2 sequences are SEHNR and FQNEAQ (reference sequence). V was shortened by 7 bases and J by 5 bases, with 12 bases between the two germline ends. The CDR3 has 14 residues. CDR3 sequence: CASNPEGDNSPLHF. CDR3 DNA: TGTGCCAGCAACCCAGAGGGGGATAATTCACCCCTCCACTTT.

In DNA form, the CDR3 reads TGTGCCAGCAGCCCCGGACAGGGTGAGGAGCAGTACTTC. Translated: CASSPGQGEEQYF. The V gene is TRBV7-6, the J gene TRBJ2-7; 8 bases fit TRBD1. Trimming at V came to 5 bases and at J to 7 bases, leaving 7 bases not matched to a gene. Germline CDR1 reads SGHVS; CDR2 reads FNYEAQ. This CDR3 is built from 13 residues.

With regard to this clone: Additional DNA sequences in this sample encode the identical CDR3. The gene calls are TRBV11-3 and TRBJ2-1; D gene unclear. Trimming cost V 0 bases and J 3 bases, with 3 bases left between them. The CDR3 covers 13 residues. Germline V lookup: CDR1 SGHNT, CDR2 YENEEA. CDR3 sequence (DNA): TGTGCCAGCAGCTTAGATCGCTACAATGAGCAGTTCTTC. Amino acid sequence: CASSLDRYNEQFF.

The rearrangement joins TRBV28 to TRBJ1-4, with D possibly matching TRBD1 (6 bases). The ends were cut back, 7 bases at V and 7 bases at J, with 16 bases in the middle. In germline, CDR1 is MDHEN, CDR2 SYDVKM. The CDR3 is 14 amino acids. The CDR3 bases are TGTGCCAGCATACACCAGGGGTTGGGTGAAAAACTGTTTTTT. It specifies CASIHQGLGEKLFF.

CDR3 coding DNA: TGTGCCAGCAGCCAAGATCTACCAGAAGCTAACTATGGCTACACCTTC. Its translation is CASSQDLPEANYGYTF. V is TRBV4-2 and J is TRBJ1-2; D remains ambiguous. The CDR3 is 16 amino acids. CDR1 and CDR2 (germline): LGHNA, YNFKEQ. Trimming left V 0 bases short and J 0 bases short, with 11 bases between.